The present entry profiles one T cell receptor beta chain with its context. TCRdb's table, derived via immunoSEQ multiplex PCR, lists solely in-frame clones and lacks some. The repertoire holds 99,000 or so clones, with about 83% as singletons. The J segment lost 4 bases and the V segment lost 6 bases, leaving 8 bases of the junction unmatched. The CDR3 length is 17 residues. CDR1 is LNHDA and CDR2 is SQIVND in the germline V gene (reference sequence). The data belong to a study of control samples from healthy donors and cancer patients. The chain uses TRBV19 and TRBJ2-2, with 13 bases matching TRBD2. The specimen was blood. The receptor's source is a woman between 45 and 65 years old in good health. CDR3 bases: TGTGCCAGTAGCCGAATCCGACTAGCGGGGGGCACCGGGGAGCTGTTTTTT. The encoded protein is CASSRIRLAGGTGELFF. Drawing the rest from reference TRBV19 and TRBJ2-2, the complete variable domain is DGGITQSPKYLFRKEGQNVTLSCEQNLNHDAMYWYRQDPGQGLRLIYYSQIVNDFQKGDIAEGYSVSREKKESFPLTVTSAQKNPTAFYLCASSRIRLAGGTGELFFGEGSRLTVL.